These 18 T cell receptor beta chains were sequenced from one sample in a study of T cell clonality in common variable immunodeficiency. Repertoires were generated with immunoSEQ multiplex PCR, while TCRdb's copy carries only in-frame clones and drops some. The specimen has about 52,000 clones, none found just once. The source material was peripheral blood mononuclear cells. Receptor source: a person aged 18 to 75 in good health.

This clone was seen many times. The read is 3 residues too short to cover the CDR3 end, so that end is filled in from the germline J gene. V usage is TRBV30 and J usage is TRBJ1-1; 7 bases are a match to TRBD1. The CDR3 contains 15 residues. CDR1 GTSNPN and CDR2 SVGIG come from the germline V gene (reference sequence). V lost 3 bases, J lost 0 bases, and 7 bases stayed unmatched. The part of the CDR3 DNA that was read is TGTGCCTGGAGAAGGAGGGGGCAGTTGAACACTGAA. It encodes CAWRRRGQLNTE. The whole CDR3 protein is CAWRRRGQLNTEAFF.

There are many counts of this clone. CDR3 sequence: CSANPTRWATDTQYF. Incomplete CDR3 DNA: TGCAGTGCTAACCCGACCCGCTGGGCCACAGATACG. This sequence joins TRBV20-1 and TRBJ2-3, with D unresolved. The missing CDR3 end, 3 residues past where the read stops, is filled in from the germline J gene. This CDR3 has 15 residues. The germline V gene encodes CDR1 DFQATT and CDR2 SNEGSKA (reference sequence). Trimming pared 4 bases from V and 2 bases from J, leaving 16 bases between.

This clone was recorded many times. The read gets to within 3 residues of the CDR3 end, and the germline J gene fills in the rest. The rearrangement joins TRBV6-4 to TRBJ1-5; a weak D match, TRBD1 (5 bases). The CDR3 totals 14 residues. Germline CDR1 and CDR2: MRHNA and SNTAGT. The covered CDR3 bases are TGTGCCCACTGCGAGGGGCCCCCAAGCAGCCCC. As protein: CAHCEGPPSSP. In full, the CDR3 is CAHCEGPPSSPQHF.

There are many counts of this clone. The sequence runs out 3 residues before the end of the CDR3; the remainder is reconstructed from the germline J gene. This chain joins TRBV10-1 and TRBJ2-7, with TRBD1 as a possible D gene (5 bases). Germline CDR1 WNHNN, CDR2 SYGVQD (reference sequence). V dropped 2 bases and J dropped 6 bases, with 8 bases sitting between them. This CDR3 comprises 12 residues. Incomplete CDR3 DNA: TGCGCCAGCAGTGAGAGGGGAAGCGAG. Translation gives CASSERGSE. The entire CDR3 protein is CASSERGSEQYF.

This clone was counted at least ten times. The CDR3 is cut off 3 residues early in the read; its end comes from the germline J gene. The rearrangement uses TRBV20-1 and TRBJ1-2; TRBD1 is a possible D gene (5 bases). In germline, CDR1 is DFQATT, CDR2 SNEGSKA (reference sequence). V shed 5 bases and J shed 1 base, with 14 bases lying between them. CDR3 length equals 14 residues. The chain's CDR3 is CSALQEANNYGYTF. The covered CDR3 bases are TGCAGTGCTTTACAGGAAGCAAATAACTATGGC.

The sample holds many counts of this clone. CDR3 region: CASSQFSGRVAGELFF. The CDR3 DNA, read in part, is TGTGCCAGCAGCCAATTTAGCGGGAGAGTGGCCGGGGAG. The chain links TRBV4-2 to TRBJ2-2, with 9 bases lining up with TRBD2. The CDR3 end lies 3 residues beyond the end of the read and is filled in from the germline J gene. Germline values: CDR1 LGHNA, CDR2 YNFKEQ. This CDR3 is 16 amino acids long. V lost 2 bases and J lost 6; bases outside the gene matches: 7.

This clone was observed many times. Read coverage stops 3 residues before the CDR3 terminus; the germline J gene supplies the remainder. Other DNA sequences from this sample encode an identical CDR3 as well. The rearrangement links TRBV6-2 or TRBV6-3 to TRBJ1-3; D unclear. Germline CDR1 is MNHEY and CDR2 is SVGEGT. This CDR3 region has 14 residues. The V end lost 4 bases, the J end lost 0 bases, and 7 bases lay between the germline ends. The chain's CDR3 is CASSSRFSGNTIYF. The sequenced part of the CDR3 DNA is TGTGCCAGCAGTTCCAGGTTCTCTGGAAACACC.

In this sample, this clone turned up many times. The read falls 3 residues short of the CDR3 end, and the missing part is taken from the germline J gene. The chain uses TRBV30 and TRBJ1-2, with a tentative D call TRBD1 (5 bases). In germline, CDR1 is GTSNPN, CDR2 SVGIG (reference sequence). CDR3 length equals 11 residues. The DNA read from the CDR3 is TGTGCCTGGACCCGGGGGGACGGC. Amino acids: CAWTRGDG. In full, the CDR3 reads CAWTRGDGYTF.

This clone was found many times. From the germline J gene comes the end of the CDR3, since the read stops 3 residues before it. The chain carries TRBV29-1 and TRBJ2-3; a weak D match, TRBD1 (6 bases). The germline V gene has CDR1 SQVTM and CDR2 ANQGSEA. The CDR3 has 12 amino acids. The CDR3 loop reads CSSYRAGETQYF. The sequenced CDR3 bases are TGCAGCTCCTACAGGGCCGGGGAGACG.

In regard to this clone: The missing CDR3 end, 3 residues past where the read stops, is filled in from the germline J gene. This chain joins TRBV18 and TRBJ2-7, with TRBD2 identical over 11 bases. Germline V CDR1 and CDR2: KGHSH, LQKENI. The trim removed 4 bases at V and 2 bases at J, leaving 4 bases unmatched. The CDR3 covers 15 residues. The CDR3 DNA, read in part, is TGTGCCAGCTCACGCGGGACTAGCGGTCCCTACGAG. Its protein is CASSRGTSGPYE. The full CDR3 protein reads CASSRGTSGPYEQYF.

This clone was seen at least ten times. The missing CDR3 end, 3 residues past where the read stops, is filled in from the germline J gene. This sequence joins TRBV29-1 and TRBJ2-3; TRBD2 agrees at 14 bases. This CDR3 has 15 residues. The V gene's germline CDR1 is SQVTM and CDR2 ANQGSEA. V was pared by 6 bases and J by 6 bases, with 8 bases of the junction left unmatched. CDR3 DNA, as far as it was read: TGCAGCGTGCAAAGACTAGCGGGGGGGCGGGATACG. Residues: CSVQRLAGGRDT. The entire CDR3 protein is CSVQRLAGGRDTQYF.

This clone was found many times. The CDR3 sequence: CASSQDRTGKKETQYF. Incomplete CDR3 DNA: TGTGCCAGCAGCCAAGATAGAACAGGGAAAAAAGAGACC. The chain is built from TRBV14 and TRBJ2-5, with D perhaps matching TRBD1 (6 bases). The read falls 3 residues short of the CDR3 end, and the missing part is taken from the germline J gene. The CDR3 runs to 16 residues. Per germline, CDR1 SGHDN and CDR2 FVKESK. Trimming left V 0 bases short and J 3 bases short, with 14 bases between.

The table lists this clone with many counts. CDR3 bases read: TGTGCCTGGAGTCGCACAGTCAGCACAGATACG. Its protein product is CAWSRTVSTDT. The whole CDR3 protein is CAWSRTVSTDTQYF. The chain couples TRBV30 to TRBJ2-3; D gene unclear. The read terminates 3 residues before the CDR3 end, so the remaining end is supplied by the germline J gene. The V end was cut by 2 bases, the J end by 0 bases, with 9 bases between. Germline CDR1 and CDR2: GTSNPN and SVGIG (reference sequence). The CDR3 is 14 amino acids.

There are many counts of this clone. Read data end 3 residues before the CDR3 end; the end is taken from the germline J gene. This chain uses TRBV7-2 with TRBJ2-5; 11 bases fit TRBD2. The CDR3 runs 15 residues. V shed 3 bases, J shed 2 bases, and the junction held 2 bases outside the gene matches. Germline V gene data show CDR1 as SGHTA and CDR2 as FQGNSA. The part of the CDR3 DNA that was read is TGTGCCAGCAGCTTGGGACTAGCGGCTCAAGAGACC. As protein: CASSLGLAAQET. The full CDR3 protein is CASSLGLAAQETQYF. The whole variable domain, filled in from reference TRBV7-2 and TRBJ2-5, reads GAGVSQSPSNKVTEKGKDVELRCDPISGHTALYWYRQSLGQGLEFLIYFQGNSAPDKSGLPSDRFSAERTGGSVSTLTIQRTQQEDSAVYLCASSLGLAAQETQYFGPGTRLLVL.

Concerning this clone: The read gets to within 3 residues of the CDR3 end, and the germline J gene fills in the rest. The gene calls are TRBV5-6 and TRBJ2-2; D might be TRBD2 (6 bases). The germline V gene has CDR1 SGHDT and CDR2 YYEEEE. Trimming took 5 bases from V and 9 from J, leaving 20 bases between them. CDR3 length equals 15 residues. The CDR3 loop reads CASSFAGTHVRELFF. The sequenced part of the CDR3 DNA is TGTGCCAGCAGTTTTGCAGGGACTCACGTCCGGGAG.

Turning to this clone: The DNA ends 3 residues before the CDR3 does, and the rest of the CDR3 is filled in from the germline J gene. The rearrangement joins TRBV18 to TRBJ1-6; D unclear. Trimming left V 5 bases short and J 7 bases short, with 21 bases between. The CDR3 length is 17 residues. Germline loops: CDR1 KGHSH, CDR2 LQKENI. The CDR3 reads CASSSQAVTMTNSPLHF. Incomplete CDR3 DNA: TGTGCCAGCTCATCACAAGCCGTGACCATGACAAATTCACCC.

This clone was seen many times. The CDR3 end is not reached by the read, which stops 3 residues before it; the germline J gene fills it in. This chain uses TRBV5-1 with TRBJ1-4, with D tentatively TRBD1 (5 bases). The CDR3 consists of 13 residues. Trimming stripped 10 bases from V and 8 bases from J, with 18 bases between. Germline V lookup: CDR1 SGHRS, CDR2 YFSETQ. This CDR3 reads CASREGFSEKLFF. CDR3 DNA, as far as it was read: TGCGCCTCTCGGGAGGGGTTCAGCGAAAAA. The complete variable domain, with remaining parts taken from reference TRBV5-1 and TRBJ1-4, reads KAGVTQTPRYLIKTRGQQVTLSCSPISGHRSVSWYQQTPGQGLQFLFEYFSETQRNKGNFPGRFSGRQFSNSRSEMNVSTLELGDSALYLCASREGFSEKLFFGSGTQLSVL.

Concerning this clone itself: A single base separates this from a much larger clone, so it may be a read error. The CDR3 end is not reached by the read, which stops 3 residues before it; the germline J gene fills it in. The V call is TRBV7-7, the J call TRBJ1-1, with 9 bases aligning to TRBD1. The germline V gene encodes CDR1 SSHAT and CDR2 FNYEAQ (reference sequence). The CDR3 is 14 amino acids. With V trimmed by 5 bases and J by 1 base, 2 bases remained unmatched. Partial CDR3 DNA: TGTGCCAGCAGCCCGGGACAGGGGAACACTGAA. Its protein product is CASSPGQGNTE. The entire CDR3 reads CASSPGQGNTEAFF.